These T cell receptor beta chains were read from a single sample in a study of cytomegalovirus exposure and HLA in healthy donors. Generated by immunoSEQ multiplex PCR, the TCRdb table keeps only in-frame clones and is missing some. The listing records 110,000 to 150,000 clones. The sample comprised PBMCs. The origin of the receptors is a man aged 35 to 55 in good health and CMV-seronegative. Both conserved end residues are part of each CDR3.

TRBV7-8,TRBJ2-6,CASSLLTGERGSGGANVLTF
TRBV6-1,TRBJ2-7,CASRCDRNF
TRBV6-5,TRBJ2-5,CASSYFRGVKETQYF
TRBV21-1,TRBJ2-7,CASSKRWAGGYYEQYF
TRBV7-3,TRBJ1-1,CASSWGNPGTEAFF
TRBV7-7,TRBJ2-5,CASSPLERGGETQYF
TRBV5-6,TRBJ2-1,CASSPLAGGYNEQFF
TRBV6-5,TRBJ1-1,CASSPGQWTTFF
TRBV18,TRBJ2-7,CASSPGLWGEQYF
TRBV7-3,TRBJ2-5,CASSGTSGGAGETQYF
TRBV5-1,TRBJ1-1,CASSQENTEAFF
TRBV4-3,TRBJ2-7,CASSKDRGNYEQYF
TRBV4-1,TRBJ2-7,CASSQEVAGYYEQYF
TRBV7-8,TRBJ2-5,CASSTKMGLAGFQETQYF
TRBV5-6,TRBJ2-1,CASSFRDRSTSRQFF
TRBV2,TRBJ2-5,CASSLLGSGGPMGETQYF
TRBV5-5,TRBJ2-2,CASSRQGTAGELFF
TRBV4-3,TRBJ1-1,CASSHAGGPNTEAFF
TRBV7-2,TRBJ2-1,CASSLGQGTRNEQFF
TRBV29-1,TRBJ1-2,CSVDQGQGALYGYTF
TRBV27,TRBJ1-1,CASRSLGQLMNTEAFF
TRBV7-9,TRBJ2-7,CASSRQRTDSYEQYF
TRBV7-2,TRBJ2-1,CASSLDRGSYNEQFF
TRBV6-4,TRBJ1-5,CASSEEPYSNQPQHF
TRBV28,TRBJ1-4,CASRRDGVTNEKLFF
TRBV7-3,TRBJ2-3,CASSTGGEGTDTQYF
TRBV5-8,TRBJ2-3,CALRGRGTDTQYF
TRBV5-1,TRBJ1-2,CASSHRDTHYGYTF
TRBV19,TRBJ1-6,CASSTGQGDSPLHF
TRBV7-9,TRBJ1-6,CASSVGQFYNSPLHF
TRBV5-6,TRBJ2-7,CASSLGPGQIYDGQYF